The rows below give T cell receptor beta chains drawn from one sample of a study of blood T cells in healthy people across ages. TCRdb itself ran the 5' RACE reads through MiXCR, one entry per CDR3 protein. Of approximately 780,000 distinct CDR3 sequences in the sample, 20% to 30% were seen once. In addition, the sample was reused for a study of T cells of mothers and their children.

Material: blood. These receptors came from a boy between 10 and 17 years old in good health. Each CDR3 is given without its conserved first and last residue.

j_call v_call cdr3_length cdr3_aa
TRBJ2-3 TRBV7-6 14 ASSPVSFGGVDTQY
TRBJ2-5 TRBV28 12 ASSWTGGAETQY
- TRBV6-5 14 ASSYTHRVPSYEQY
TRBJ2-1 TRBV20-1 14 SAPPRGGSSYNEQF
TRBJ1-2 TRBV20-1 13 SARGRGGGNYGYT
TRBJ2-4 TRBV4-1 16 ASSQGMASGLAKNIQY
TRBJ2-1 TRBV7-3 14 ASSASGTRKYNEQF
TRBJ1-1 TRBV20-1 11 SASTAMNTEAF
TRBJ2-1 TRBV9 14 ASSARAGGRQGEQF
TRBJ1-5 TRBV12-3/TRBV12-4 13 ASSLSPGGGQPQH